This TCR beta chain emerged from a study of T cell changes during pregnancy in multiple sclerosis. Germline lookup yields CDR1 SGHVT and CDR2 SQSDAQ. Trimming shortened V by 4 bases and J by 1 base, and 14 bases separated the two germline ends. The CDR3 spans 16 residues. Sequencing was performed with immunoSEQ multiplex PCR; in TCRdb, only in-frame clones are kept and a portion is missing. The sample lists around 70,000 clones, over 80% occurring once. The chain links TRBV7-4 to TRBJ2-1; D not certain. The source of this sequence is a female donor with multiple sclerosis, enrolled in a pregnancy study. The sequencing used peripheral blood, collected before pregnancy. Here the CDR3 reads CASSCIWRGSYNEQFF. The CDR3 bases are TGTGCCAGCAGCTGTATCTGGCGAGGATCCTACAATGAGCAGTTCTTC.